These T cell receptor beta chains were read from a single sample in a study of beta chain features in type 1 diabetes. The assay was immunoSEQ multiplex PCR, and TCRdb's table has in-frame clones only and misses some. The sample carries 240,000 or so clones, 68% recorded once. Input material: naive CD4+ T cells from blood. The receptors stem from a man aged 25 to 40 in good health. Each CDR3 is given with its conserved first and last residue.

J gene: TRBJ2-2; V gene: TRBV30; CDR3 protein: CAWSVPGGTGELFF
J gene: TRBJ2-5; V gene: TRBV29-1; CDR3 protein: CSVRGVIQETQYF
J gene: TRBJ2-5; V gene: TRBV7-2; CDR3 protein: CASSLVLETQYF
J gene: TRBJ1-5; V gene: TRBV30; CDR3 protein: CAWSVRGQLRQPQHF
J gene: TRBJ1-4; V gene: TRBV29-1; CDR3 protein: CSVRFATNEKLFF
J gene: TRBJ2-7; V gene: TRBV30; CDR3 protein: CAWSLGYEQYF
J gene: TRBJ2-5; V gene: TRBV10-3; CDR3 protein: CAISGGGETQYF
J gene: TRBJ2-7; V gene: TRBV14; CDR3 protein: CASSTYEGF
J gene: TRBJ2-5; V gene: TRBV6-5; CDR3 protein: CASSNRGVQETQYF
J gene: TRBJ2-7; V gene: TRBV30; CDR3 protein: CAWRLAGATYEQYF
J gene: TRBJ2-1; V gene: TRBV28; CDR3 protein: CASSLRLAGDDEQFF
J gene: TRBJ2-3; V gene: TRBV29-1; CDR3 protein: CSVAGRHTDTQYF
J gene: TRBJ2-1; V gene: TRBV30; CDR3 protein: CAWSQGAGSYNEQFF
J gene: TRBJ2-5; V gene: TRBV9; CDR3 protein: CASSPRGRGETQYF
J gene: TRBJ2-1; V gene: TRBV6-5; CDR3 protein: CASRTSGGTYNEQFF
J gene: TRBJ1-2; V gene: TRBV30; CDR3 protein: CAWSVRSYVFTF
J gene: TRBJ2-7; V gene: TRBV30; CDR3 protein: CAWSTGLAFYEQYF
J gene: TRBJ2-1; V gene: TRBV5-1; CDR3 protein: CASSPLAGGSDEQFF
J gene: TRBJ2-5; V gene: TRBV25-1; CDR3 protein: CASSGDGRTQYF
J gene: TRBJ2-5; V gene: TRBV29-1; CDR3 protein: CSVELGGAYQETQYF
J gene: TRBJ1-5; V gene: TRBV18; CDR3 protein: CASSPGTAHQPQHF
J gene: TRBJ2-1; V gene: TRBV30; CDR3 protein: CACPLAGVYEQFF
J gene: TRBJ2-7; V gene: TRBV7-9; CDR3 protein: CASSLGQVFYEQYF
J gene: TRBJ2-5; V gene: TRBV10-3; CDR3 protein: CATRDGYQETQYF
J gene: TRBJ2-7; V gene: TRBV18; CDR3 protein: CASSQGSEQYF
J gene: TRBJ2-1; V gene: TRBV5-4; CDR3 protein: CASSLGTSLYNEQFF